This T cell receptor (beta chain) was retrieved from a study of blood T cell repertoires in COVID-19. Study-level background: Sites across the United States, Italy and Spain contributed samples from acute and convalescent COVID-19. The cDNA or gDNA used as material had been derived from T cells, B-cell-depleted T cells, or PBMCs.

There are 16 residues in the CDR3. Trimming left V 4 bases short and J 0 bases short, with 14 bases between. CDR1 and CDR2 from the germline V gene are KGHDR and SFDVKD. In the source study's methods: Amplification from reference gene primers served as the basis for estimated nucleated cell counts. The protocol was immunoSEQ multiplex PCR, while the TCRdb copy is restricted to in-frame clones and leaves out a portion. That table supplies the V and J calls and clone size; D and trimming were determined from the DNA. The sample has approximately 360,000 clones; around 91% are singletons. The TCR was taken from a man in his late teens or twenties with active or convalescent COVID-19. Sequencing was done on a sample of peripheral blood. The chain is built from TRBV24-1 and TRBJ1-2; tentative D call: TRBD1 (5 bases). The CDR3 DNA reads as TGTGCCACCAGTGACCCGACAGATCCTACTAACTATGGCTACACCTTC. Protein: CATSDPTDPTNYGYTF.